This T cell receptor beta chain comes out of a study of blood T cell repertoires in COVID-19. Study-level background: T cells, B-cell-depleted T cells, or PBMCs supplied cDNA or gDNA.

In the original workflow: Estimates of nucleated cell counts were drawn from the amplification of reference gene primers. TCRdb keeps only in-frame clones here, not all; method: immunoSEQ multiplex PCR. V and J calls and clone size are copied from that table; D and trimming were computed from the DNA. The sample contains over 85,000 clones, 84% of which appear only once. CDR1 is SGDLS and CDR2 is YYNGEE in the germline V gene. V lost 4 bases to trimming and J lost 7 bases; unmatched junction nucleotides: 10. The CDR3 runs to 17 residues. The source of this sequence is a human donor in a cohort sampled during active COVID-19. The chain joins TRBV9 to TRBJ2-3; 15 bases align to TRBD2. Sequencing was carried out using peripheral blood. The CDR3 spells CASSPGLAGGLTHTQYF. Written as DNA, the CDR3 is TGTGCCAGCAGCCCAGGACTAGCGGGGGGGCTGACACATACGCAGTATTTT.